This T cell receptor beta chain was sequenced in a study of TIL therapy for anti-PD-1-resistant metastatic lung cancer listed by TCRdb under 2021. For the wider study: Tumors were collected before any PD-1/PD-L1 blockade, after which patients were given nivolumab, and patients who progressed were given lymphodepletion, an infusion of expanded TIL and IL-2. Among the enrolled patients, the median age was about 50 years (range roughly 35-75), and the median tumor PD-L1 proportion score was around 5.6%. Most of the cohort had lung adenocarcinoma, including a handful of EGFR-mutant tumors and two ALK-rearranged tumors, and half of the patients were either current or former smokers. Across the cohort, whole-exome sequencing showed a median non-synonymous tumor mutation burden of 1.5 mutations per megabase. Clonotypes were tracked across tumor, expanded TIL product and serial blood samples by T cell receptor beta sequencing of tumor and peripheral blood.

About this clone itself: Its recognized antigen is unknown. No much larger clone exists at a distance of one base, and base qualities are not known.

Interpreted using the paper, the time point label stands for: pre-treatment sample, taken before nivolumab and TIL therapy. Adults with stage 4 NSCLC were enrolled from October 2017 to early 2020 in a dual-center phase I trial. The samples were obtained from a phase I trial that was single-arm and open-label and tested tumor-infiltrating lymphocyte therapy combined with nivolumab in advanced non-small cell lung cancer. Mononuclear cells from blood collected in EDTA tubes were isolated on a Ficoll gradient and snap-frozen as pellets, and DNA was then extracted using a Qiagen mini-prep kit. TCR beta CDR3 regions were amplified from genomic DNA with the immunoSEQ v3 hsTCRB kit using bias-controlled multiplex PCR. An Illumina NextSeq 500 was used to sequence the TCR libraries, reaching roughly 1.8 million read pairs at survey level or about 4.5-6.5 million at deep level. The original methods were these. V, D and J genes were assigned, non-productive sequences were removed, and clonality was reported by immunoSEQ Analyzer software. Repertoires were compared using productive Simpson clonality and Morisita overlap index of productive TRB rearrangements between infused TIL and blood. Absolute clonotype counts in blood were estimated as lymphocyte count times CD3+ fraction times the clone's productive frequency. What TCRdb holds here is the immuneACCESS table cut down to in-frame rearrangements. Part of the clones is not present; checked against another copy, under half of the missing clones reflect an unresolved V gene, and the others are unexplained. D and trimming were read from the DNA, whereas the V and J calls and clone size are those reported in that table. The sample table shows tens of thousands of clones, and approximately 86% are seen once. 4% to 6% of the sample is taken by the ten largest.

Paper-wide results and their limitations: Generalizability was limited because the cohort was highly selected, with more treatment-naive, never-smoker and oncogene-addicted patients included than is typical. The study protocol defined all tumor marker inferences as exploratory. The baseline peripheral repertoire was partially replaced by infused TIL clonotypes, which then decayed over months, and no apparent association between persistence and response was found.

The CDR3 contains 16 residues, cysteine and phenylalanine counted. CDR3 DNA only is kept here, 48 bases in frame from base 1. V is cut back by 3 bases and J by 6 bases, with 9 bases in the junction unmatched. Sequences SNHLY (CDR1) and FYNNEI (CDR2) are obtained from the germline V gene. The chain employs TRBV2 and TRBJ2-1; a stretch of 9 junction bases matches TRBD2. This sample comprised blood, obtained at baseline. The receptor was isolated from a person aged 25 to 80 with non-small cell lung cancer. The nucleotide sequence is TGTGCCAGCAGTGAGGATAAAGGACTAGCGACCAATGAGCAGTTCTTC. Translated, it gives CASSEDKGLATNEQFF.